The rows below give T cell receptor beta chains drawn from one sample of a study of CD8+ T cells in alopecia areata. Libraries were prepared by immunoSEQ multiplex PCR; TCRdb keeps only in-frame clonotypes and omits some of them. The sample has some 200,000 clones; more than 55% are singletons. Sample: CD4+ T cells sorted from blood, taken at week 4, from a patient treated with tofacitinib. The receptor source for this set is a human donor with alopecia areata. Both conserved end residues are part of each CDR3. D genes are given only for firm matches. The size entry is marked missing in some rows and otherwise reads once, few, many or a size class.

TRBJ2-6 | TRBV2 | NA | NA | TGTGCCAGCACTGAACGACTGGTAGGGGCCAACGTCCTGACTTTC | CASTERLVGANVLTF
TRBJ1-5 | TRBV30 | NA | NA | TGTGCCTGGAGTGCGGACCCAGGGGCGTCACAGCCCCAGCATTTT | CAWSADPGASQPQHF
TRBJ1-1 | TRBV29-1 | NA | NA | TGCAGCGCAGGGGTTGGCATGAACACTGAAGCTTTCTTT | CSAGVGMNTEAFF
TRBJ2-7 | TRBV5-1 | TRBD2 | NA | TGCGCCAGCAGCCGGACTAGCGACGAGCAGTACTTC | CASSRTSDEQYF
TRBJ2-2 | TRBV18 | TRBD1 | few | TGTGCCAGCTCACCCAGGACAGGGAACACCGGGGAGCTGTTTTTT | CASSPRTGNTGELFF
TRBJ2-5 | TRBV11-3 | TRBD2 | NA | TGTGCCAGCAGCATGAGACTAGCGGACCAAGAGACCCAGTACTTC | CASSMRLADQETQYF
TRBJ1-3 | TRBV30 | NA | NA | TGTGCCTGGAGCCCTCGGGGGGATACTGGAAACACCATATATTTT | CAWSPRGDTGNTIYF
TRBJ2-6 | TRBV5-1 | NA | NA | TGCGCCAGCAGCCCCGGGTCCGGCTCTGGGGCCAACGTCCTGACTTTC | CASSPGSGSGANVLTF
TRBJ2-7 | TRBV30 | TRBD1 | NA | TGTGCCTGGAACTCGGGACAGGGGGCTTACGAGCAGTACTTC | CAWNSGQGAYEQYF
TRBJ2-1 | TRBV28 | TRBD1 | few | TGTGCCAGCAGCTCGGGACAGCTCTTCTACAATGAGCAGTTCTTC | CASSSGQLFYNEQFF